This entry lists 31 T cell receptor beta chains sequenced from one sample in a study of vaccination effects on CD4 cells after COVID-19. The repertoire was sequenced with immunoSEQ multiplex PCR; TCRdb's copy has only in-frame clones and lacks some. The table includes 30,000 to 35,000 clones, roughly 73% detected once. Peptide-pool stimulation followed by sequencing identified expanded antigen-specific CD4+ clonotypes in the ViraFEST assay. CD4+ T cell isolation took place after approximately 11 days of culture. In the vaccine recipients, nucleocapsid antibodies were negative and there was no prior SARS-CoV-2 infection. These TCRs are of unknown antigen specificity. This specimen consisted of CD4+ T cells from PBMCs cultured with HCoV-OC43 spike peptides, obtained before COVID-19 vaccination. As to subset: HCoV-OC43 spike overlapping peptide pool stimulation. The receptors were gathered from a human donor who received a COVID-19 vaccine.

The rearrangement joins TRBV19 to TRBJ1-1; 7 nucleotides match TRBD1. This CDR3 is built from 13 residues. Losses at the gene ends were 5 bases for V and 8 bases for J; bases not matched to a gene: 8. Per the germline V gene, CDR1 is LNHDA and CDR2 is SQIVND (reference sequence). The CDR3 DNA sequence: TGTGCCAGTAGTCTCAAGGACAGGTTGGAAGCTTTCTTT. It codes for CASSLKDRLEAFF.

This sequence joins TRBV2 and TRBJ2-2; 8 bases map to TRBD1. After removal of 6 bases from V and 4 bases from J, the junction contained 7 bases not matched to a gene. The CDR3 contains 15 residues. Germline CDR1 SNHLY, CDR2 FYNNEI. CDR3 protein: CASRLDRGGTGELFF. CDR3 bases: TGTGCCAGCAGGCTAGACAGGGGAGGCACCGGGGAGCTGTTTTTT.

The gene calls are TRBV7-2 and TRBJ2-5; TRBD2 aligns across 10 bases. Germline assignment: CDR1 SGHTA and CDR2 FQGNSA. J was trimmed by 5 bases and V by 0 bases; bases with no gene match: 6. The CDR3 has 16 residues. The chain's CDR3 is CASSLAGTSVWETQYF. CDR3 nucleotides: TGTGCCAGCAGCTTAGCGGGGACTAGCGTGTGGGAGACCCAGTACTTC.

The chain joins TRBV28 to TRBJ1-6, with TRBD1 matching 8 bases. V was pared by 5 bases and J by 9 bases, with 6 bases of the junction left unmatched. The CDR3 has 14 residues. In germline, CDR1 is MDHEN, CDR2 SYDVKM. The DNA of the CDR3 is TGTGCCAGCAGTAACAGGGGGAAGCGTTCACCCCTCCACTTT. It encodes CASSNRGKRSPLHF.

This chain joins TRBV6-5 and TRBJ1-5; D is unresolved. Germline loops: CDR1 MNHEY, CDR2 SVGAGI. Trimming left V 6 bases short and J 10 bases short, with 10 bases between. The CDR3 runs 11 residues. In DNA, the CDR3 is TGTGCCAGCAGCCACGGGCAACCCCAGCATTTT. Its protein product is CASSHGQPQHF.

The chain recombines TRBV5-1 with TRBJ1-3, with 8 bases that match TRBD1. CDR3 length equals 13 residues. Trimming cost V 7 bases and J 0 bases; bases outside gene matches: 0. CDR1 SGHRS and CDR2 YFSETQ come from the germline V gene. Here the CDR3 reads CASQGASGNTIYF. The CDR3 coding sequence is TGCGCCAGCCAGGGGGCCTCTGGAAACACCATATATTTT.

The chain employs TRBV4-3 and TRBJ2-1; 9 nucleotides line up with TRBD2. The CDR3 length is 17 residues. CDR1 and CDR2 (germline): LGHNA, YSLEER. Trimming took 4 bases from V and 0 from J; bases not matched to a gene: 7. The CDR3 protein is CASSRDSGGLSYNEQFF. The CDR3 DNA reads TGCGCCAGCAGCCGGGATAGCGGGGGCCTCTCCTACAATGAGCAGTTCTTC.

The chain uses TRBV12-3 or TRBV12-4 and TRBJ1-1; TRBD1 matches at 7 bases. The CDR3 has 13 amino acids. V shed 4 bases, J shed 6 bases, and the junction held 5 bases outside the gene matches. The chain's CDR3 is CASSSGGVPEAFF. CDR3 nucleotides: TGTGCCAGCAGTTCAGGGGGGGTCCCTGAAGCTTTCTTT.

V gene TRBV10-1 combines with J gene TRBJ1-1; TRBD1 might be the D (5 bases). The CDR3 is 14 residues long. The V end was cut by 3 bases, the J end by 1 base, with 9 bases between. The germline gives CDR1 WNHNN, CDR2 SYGVQD (reference sequence). The CDR3 spells CASSEEGWNTEAFF. The CDR3, as DNA: TGCGCCAGCAGTGAAGAGGGGTGGAACACTGAAGCTTTCTTT.

The V call is TRBV6-5, the J call TRBJ1-1; D gene unclear. The length of the CDR3 is 14 residues. V shed 8 bases and J shed 0 bases, with 13 bases lying between them. Germline CDR1 MNHEY, CDR2 SVGAGI. CDR3 in DNA: TGTGCCAGCTTCAGACACGCACTGAACACTGAAGCTTTCTTT. Translated, it gives CASFRHALNTEAFF.

V usage is TRBV4-3 and J usage is TRBJ1-2; a possible D gene is TRBD1 (5 bases). Between the trimmed V and J ends, which lost 0 bases and 7 bases, there was a span of 21 bases. The CDR3 runs 17 residues. Germline CDR1 and CDR2: LGHNA and YSLEER. Here the CDR3 reads CASSQDLTGGGIPGYTF. The CDR3 nucleotides read TGCGCCAGCAGCCAAGACTTAACAGGCGGCGGCATTCCTGGCTACACCTTC.

The gene calls are TRBV5-1 and TRBJ1-3; TRBD1 is a possible D gene (5 bases). Germline V gives CDR1 SGHRS, CDR2 YFSETQ. The CDR3 is made up of 16 amino acids. Between the trimmed V and J ends, which lost 5 bases and 0 bases, there was a span of 15 bases. CDR3 sequence reads: CASSSLGGSSGNTIYF. The CDR3 nucleotides are TGCGCCAGCAGTAGTCTGGGGGGAAGCTCTGGAAACACCATATATTTT.

The gene calls are TRBV28 and TRBJ2-7; D not certain. The CDR3 has 13 residues. In germline, CDR1 is MDHEN, CDR2 SYDVKM. V was shortened by 2 bases and J by 5 bases, with 10 bases between the two germline ends. In nucleotides, the CDR3 is TGTGCCAGCAGTTTAATGGCGTGGGACGAGCAGTACTTC. Amino acids: CASSLMAWDEQYF.

V gene TRBV6-6 combines with J gene TRBJ2-2; maybe TRBD1 (5 bases). Trimming pared 2 bases from V and 4 bases from J, leaving 5 bases between. Germline CDR1 and CDR2: MNHNY and SVGAGI (reference sequence). This CDR3 contains 13 residues. Written as DNA, the CDR3 is TGTGCCAGCAGTTACAGGGGCACCGGGGAGCTGTTTTTT. Protein sequence: CASSYRGTGELFF.

This clone was picked up one time. This sequence joins TRBV4-2 and TRBJ2-7; TRBD2 might be the D (7 bases). CDR3 length equals 16 residues. The V gene's germline CDR1 is LGHNA and CDR2 YNFKEQ. V lost 0 bases and J 1 base, leaving 13 bases between the germline ends. This CDR3 reads CASSQDSGGTSYEQYF. In DNA form, the CDR3 reads TGTGCCAGCAGCCAAGACTCGGGGGGCACTTCCTACGAGCAGTACTTC.

This chain joins TRBV11-2 and TRBJ2-7; D gene ambiguous. The V gene lost 4 bases and the J gene lost 0 bases, with 13 bases spanning the gap. Looked up from germline, CDR1 is SGHAT and CDR2 is FQNNGV. This CDR3 has 15 residues. In DNA form, the CDR3 reads TGTGCCAGCAGCTCGAATCCGTACAACTCCTACGAGCAGTACTTC. Translating gives CASSSNPYNSYEQYF.

The chain links TRBV6-5 to TRBJ1-2; D may be TRBD1 (5 bases). This CDR3 is 13 amino acids long. Trimming pared 10 bases from V and 4 bases from J, leaving 16 bases between. CDR1 is MNHEY, CDR2 SVGAGI, per germline. This chain's CDR3 is CATNRDGPYGYTF. CDR3 bases: TGTGCCACCAATCGGGACGGCCCCTATGGCTACACCTTC.

The rearrangement uses TRBV7-2 and TRBJ1-2; D uncertain. Germline CDR1 SGHTA, CDR2 FQGNSA. CDR3 length: 14 residues. V lost 2 bases and J 0 bases, leaving 7 bases between the germline ends. DNA of the CDR3: TGTGCCAGCAGCTTAATCAGCACTAACTATGGCTACACCTTC. The encoded protein is CASSLISTNYGYTF.

This chain uses TRBV28 with TRBJ2-1, with 7 bases identical to TRBD1. This CDR3 is 15 amino acids long. Per germline, CDR1 MDHEN and CDR2 SYDVKM. The V segment lost 4 bases and the J segment 3 bases; nucleotides outside the gene matches: 6. The CDR3 protein is CASSSGQRRYNEQFF. The CDR3 region has the DNA TGTGCCAGCAGTTCGGGACAGCGCCGCTACAATGAGCAGTTCTTC.

This chain links TRBV7-6 with TRBJ1-4, with 7 bases that match TRBD1. V shed 5 bases and J 4 bases; nucleotides not matched to a gene: 10. The CDR3 consists of 16 residues. The germline CDR1 and CDR2 sequences are SGHVS and FNYEAQ. The CDR3 DNA reads TGTGCCAGCAGCACAAGGACCGGGACAGATAATGAAAAACTGTTTTTT. Protein: CASSTRTGTDNEKLFF.

V and J are TRBV19 and TRBJ1-1; D is undetermined. Per germline, CDR1 LNHDA and CDR2 SQIVND (reference sequence). The CDR3 extends over 13 amino acids. Trimming took 8 bases from V and 1 from J, leaving 11 bases between them. CDR3 bases: TGTGCCAGTGCGGTAAAACAGAACACTGAAGCTTTCTTT. Translating it yields CASAVKQNTEAFF.

This chain links TRBV3-1 (or the pseudogene TRBV3-2) with TRBJ1-4; tentative D call: TRBD1 (5 bases). There are 14 residues in the CDR3. Germline-derived CDR1 and CDR2 are LGHDT and YNNKEL (reference sequence). Trimming shortened V by 2 bases and J by 3 bases, and 7 bases separated the two germline ends. CDR3 loop: CASSQQGSNEKLFF. CDR3 nucleotide sequence: TGTGCCAGCAGCCAACAGGGTTCTAATGAAAAACTGTTTTTT.

The gene calls are TRBV7-6 and TRBJ1-3, with D unresolved. The V end lost 4 bases, the J end lost 1 base, and 14 bases lay between the germline ends. The germline gives CDR1 SGHVS, CDR2 FNYEAQ. The CDR3 covers 16 residues. This chain's CDR3 is CASSYGYGKSGNTIYF. For the CDR3, the DNA is TGTGCCAGCAGCTACGGGTACGGGAAATCTGGAAACACCATATATTTT.

V usage is TRBV3-1 (or the pseudogene TRBV3-2) and J usage is TRBJ1-2; no firm D call. This CDR3 is 11 amino acids long. Germline CDR1 and CDR2: LGHDT and YNNKEL (reference sequence). Between the trimmed V and J ends, which lost 3 bases and 1 base, there was a span of 0 bases. The CDR3 here is CASSHNYGYTF. In nucleotides, the CDR3 is TGTGCCAGCAGCCATAACTATGGCTACACCTTC.

The CDR3 DNA reads TGTGCCAGCAGTTTAAGGGCAGGGAGCTACACCTTC. Encoded protein: CASSLRAGSYTF. V is TRBV28 and J is TRBJ1-2; perhaps TRBD1 as D (5 bases). Trimming shortened V by 2 bases and J by 9 bases, and 10 bases separated the two germline ends. This CDR3 has 12 residues. Per the germline V gene, CDR1 is MDHEN and CDR2 is SYDVKM.

This chain connects TRBV5-1 to TRBJ1-4; 8 bases are shared with TRBD1. V was pared by 4 bases and J by 7 bases, with 9 bases of the junction left unmatched. The germline gives CDR1 SGHRS, CDR2 YFSETQ. The CDR3 extends over 15 amino acids. The CDR3 here is CASSPQGQAGEKLFF. The CDR3 bases are TGCGCCAGCAGCCCCCAGGGACAGGCGGGTGAAAAACTGTTTTTT.

The rearrangement uses TRBV6-6 and TRBJ2-7; D possibly corresponds to TRBD1 (6 bases). The CDR3 is made up of 16 amino acids. Per the germline V gene, CDR1 is MNHNY and CDR2 is SVGAGI (reference sequence). Trimming removed 5 bases from V and 0 bases from J, with 17 bases in between. The CDR3 here is CASSPGATVFSYEQYF. CDR3 coding DNA: TGTGCCAGCAGTCCAGGGGCGACAGTTTTCTCCTACGAGCAGTACTTC.

The gene calls are TRBV7-2 and TRBJ1-5; tentative D call: TRBD1 (5 bases). V gave up 3 bases and J gave up 5 bases, with 8 bases separating them. Germline values: CDR1 SGHTA, CDR2 FQGNSA. CDR3 length: 13 amino acids. The CDR3 DNA sequence: TGTGCCAGCAGCTTTCAAGGGGATCAGCCCCAGCATTTT. Residues: CASSFQGDQPQHF.

This clone was observed a single time. The chain combines TRBV9 with TRBJ2-7; possible D gene TRBD1, 6 bases. Germline V lookup: CDR1 SGDLS, CDR2 YYNGEE. The CDR3 spans 14 residues. V was clipped by 1 base and J by 6 bases, with 14 bases between them. The CDR3 is CASSVNSGQFEQYF. The CDR3 DNA follows: TGTGCCAGCAGCGTAAACTCCGGACAGTTCGAGCAGTACTTC.

The chain joins TRBV7-8 to TRBJ2-1, with 11 bases matching TRBD2. CDR3 length equals 19 residues. CDR1 and CDR2 from the germline V gene are SGHVS and FQNEAQ. Trimming removed 0 bases from V and 0 bases from J; junction bases left unmatched: 7. This chain's CDR3 is CASSLAHAGTSGSYNEQFF. The CDR3 DNA follows: TGTGCCAGCAGCTTAGCGCATGCCGGGACTAGCGGCTCCTACAATGAGCAGTTCTTC.

V and J are TRBV7-8 and TRBJ1-5; 8 bases align to TRBD1. The CDR3 length is 16 residues. J lost 6 bases, V lost 1 base, and 8 bases had no gene match. CDR1 is SGHVS and CDR2 is FQNEAQ in the germline V gene. Here the CDR3 DNA reads TGTGCCAGCAGCTTAGTGGCAACAGGGGGTATTCAGCCCCAGCATTTT. Protein: CASSLVATGGIQPQHF.